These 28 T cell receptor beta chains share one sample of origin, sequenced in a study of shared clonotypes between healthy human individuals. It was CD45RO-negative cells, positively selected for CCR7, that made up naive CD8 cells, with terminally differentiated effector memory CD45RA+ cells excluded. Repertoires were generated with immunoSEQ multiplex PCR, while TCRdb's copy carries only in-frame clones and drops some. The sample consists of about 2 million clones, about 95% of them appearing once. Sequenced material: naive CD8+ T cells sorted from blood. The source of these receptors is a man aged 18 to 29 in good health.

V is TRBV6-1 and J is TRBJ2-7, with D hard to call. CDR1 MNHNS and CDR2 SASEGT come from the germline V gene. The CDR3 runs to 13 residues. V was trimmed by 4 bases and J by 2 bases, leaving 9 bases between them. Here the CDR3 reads CASSAAWPYEQYF. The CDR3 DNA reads TGTGCCAGCAGTGCGGCCTGGCCCTACGAGCAGTACTTC.

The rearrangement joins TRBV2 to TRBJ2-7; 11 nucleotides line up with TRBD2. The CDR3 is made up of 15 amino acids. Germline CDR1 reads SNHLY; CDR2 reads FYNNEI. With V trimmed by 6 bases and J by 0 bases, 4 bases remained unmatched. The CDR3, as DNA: TGTGCCAGCAGGGCTAGCGGGGGGAGCTCCTACGAGCAGTACTTC. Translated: CASRASGGSSYEQYF.

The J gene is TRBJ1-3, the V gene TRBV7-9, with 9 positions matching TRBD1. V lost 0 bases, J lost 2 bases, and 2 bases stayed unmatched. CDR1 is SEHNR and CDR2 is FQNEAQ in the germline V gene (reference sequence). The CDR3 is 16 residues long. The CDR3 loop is CASSLAWTGAGNTIYF. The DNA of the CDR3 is TGTGCCAGCAGCTTAGCCTGGACAGGGGCTGGAAACACCATATATTTT.

CDR3 loop: CASSATRGLDQETQYF. The CDR3, as DNA: TGTGCCAGCAGCGCCACCAGGGGGCTGGATCAAGAGACCCAGTACTTC. This sequence joins TRBV9 and TRBJ2-5, with 8 bases fitting TRBD1. V was clipped by 3 bases and J by 2 bases; unmatched bases: 9. In germline, CDR1 is SGDLS, CDR2 YYNGEE. The CDR3 spans 16 residues.

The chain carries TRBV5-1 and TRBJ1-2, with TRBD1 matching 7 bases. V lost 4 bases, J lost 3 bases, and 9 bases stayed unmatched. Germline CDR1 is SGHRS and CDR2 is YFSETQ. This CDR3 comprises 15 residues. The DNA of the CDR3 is TGCGCCAGCAGCCATGACAGGGAGGGATACTATGGCTACACCTTC. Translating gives CASSHDREGYYGYTF. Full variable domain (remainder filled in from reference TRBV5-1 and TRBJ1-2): KAGVTQTPRYLIKTRGQQVTLSCSPISGHRSVSWYQQTPGQGLQFLFEYFSETQRNKGNFPGRFSGRQFSNSRSEMNVSTLELGDSALYLCASSHDREGYYGYTFGSGTRLTVV.

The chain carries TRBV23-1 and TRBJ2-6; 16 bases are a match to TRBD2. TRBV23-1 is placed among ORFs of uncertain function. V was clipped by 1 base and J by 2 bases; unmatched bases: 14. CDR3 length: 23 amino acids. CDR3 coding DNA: TGCGCCAGCAGTCAATTAGAAAAAACAGGGACTAGCGGGAGGGCCCCTGGGGCCAACGTCCTGACTTTC. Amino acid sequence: CASSQLEKTGTSGRAPGANVLTF.

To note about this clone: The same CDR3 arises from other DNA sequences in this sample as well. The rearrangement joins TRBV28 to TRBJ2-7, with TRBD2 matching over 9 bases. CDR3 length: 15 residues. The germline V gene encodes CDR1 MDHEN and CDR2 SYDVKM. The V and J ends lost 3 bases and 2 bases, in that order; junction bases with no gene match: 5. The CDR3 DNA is TGTGCCAGCAGTTTTCCAGCGGGGGGAACCTACGAGCAGTACTTC. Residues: CASSFPAGGTYEQYF.

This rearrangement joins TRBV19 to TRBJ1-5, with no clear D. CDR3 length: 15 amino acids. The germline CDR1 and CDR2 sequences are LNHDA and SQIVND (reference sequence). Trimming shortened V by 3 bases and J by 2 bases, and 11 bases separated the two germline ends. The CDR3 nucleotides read TGTGCCAGTAGTATTTGGTTAGAGGGCAATCAGCCCCAGCATTTT. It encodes CASSIWLEGNQPQHF.

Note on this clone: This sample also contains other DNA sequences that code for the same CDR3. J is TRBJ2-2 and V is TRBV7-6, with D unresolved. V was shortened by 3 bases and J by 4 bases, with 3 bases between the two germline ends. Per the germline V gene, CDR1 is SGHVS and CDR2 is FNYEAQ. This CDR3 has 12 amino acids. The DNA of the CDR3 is TGTGCCAGCAGCTTTGGCACCGGGGAGCTGTTTTTT. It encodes CASSFGTGELFF.

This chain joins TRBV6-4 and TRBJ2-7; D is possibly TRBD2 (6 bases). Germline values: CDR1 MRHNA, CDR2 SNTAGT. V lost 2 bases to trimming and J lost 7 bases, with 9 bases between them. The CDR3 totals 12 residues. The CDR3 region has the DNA TGTGCCAGCAGTGACGACGGGGGAGAGCAGTACTTC. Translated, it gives CASSDDGGEQYF.

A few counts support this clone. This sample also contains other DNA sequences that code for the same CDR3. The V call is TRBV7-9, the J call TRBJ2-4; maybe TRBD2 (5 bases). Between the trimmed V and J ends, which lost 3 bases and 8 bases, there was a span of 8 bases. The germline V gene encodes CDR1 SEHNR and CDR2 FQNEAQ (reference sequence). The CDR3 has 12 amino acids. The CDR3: CASSFGRDIQYF. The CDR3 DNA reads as TGTGCCAGCAGCTTTGGGCGGGACATTCAGTACTTC.

The CDR3 region is CASSETSGGAGDTQYF. CDR3 DNA sequence: TGCGCCAGCAGTGAGACTAGCGGGGGGGCCGGAGATACGCAGTATTTT. This rearrangement joins TRBV10-2 to TRBJ2-3; 13 bases are a match to TRBD2. J was trimmed by 5 bases and V by 2 bases; bases with no gene match: 4. CDR3 size: 16 residues. Germline V gene lookup returns CDR1 WSHSY and CDR2 SAAADI.

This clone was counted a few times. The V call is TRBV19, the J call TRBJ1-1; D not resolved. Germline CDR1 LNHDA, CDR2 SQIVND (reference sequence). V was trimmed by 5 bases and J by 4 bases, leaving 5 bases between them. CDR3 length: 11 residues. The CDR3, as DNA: TGTGCCAGTAGTGTTGGCACTGAAGCTTTCTTT. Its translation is CASSVGTEAFF.

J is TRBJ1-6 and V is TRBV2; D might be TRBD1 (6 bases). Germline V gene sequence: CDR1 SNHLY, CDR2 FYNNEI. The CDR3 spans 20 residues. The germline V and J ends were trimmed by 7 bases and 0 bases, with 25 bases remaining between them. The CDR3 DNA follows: TGTGCCAGCATGGGAGAGTGGCAGGGGATACAAATCTCCTATAATTCACCCCTCCACTTT. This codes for CASMGEWQGIQISYNSPLHF.

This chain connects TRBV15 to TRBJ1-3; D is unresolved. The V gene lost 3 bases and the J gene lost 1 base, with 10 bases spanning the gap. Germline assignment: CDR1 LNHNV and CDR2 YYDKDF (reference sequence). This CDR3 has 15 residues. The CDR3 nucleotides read TGTGCCACCAGCAGTCCGGCCGGGTCTGGAAACACCATATATTTT. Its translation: CATSSPAGSGNTIYF.

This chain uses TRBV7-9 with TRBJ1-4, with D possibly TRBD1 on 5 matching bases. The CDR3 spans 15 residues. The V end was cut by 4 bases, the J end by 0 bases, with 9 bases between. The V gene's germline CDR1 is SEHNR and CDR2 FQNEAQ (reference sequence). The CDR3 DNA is TGTGCCAGCAGCTGGGGGGGAGCAACTAATGAAAAACTGTTTTTT. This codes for CASSWGGATNEKLFF.

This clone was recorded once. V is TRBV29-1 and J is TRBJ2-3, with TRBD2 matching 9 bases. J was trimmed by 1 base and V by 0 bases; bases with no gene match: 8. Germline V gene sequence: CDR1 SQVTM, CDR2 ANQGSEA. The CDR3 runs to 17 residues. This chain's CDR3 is CSVEDKPGLAGTDTQYF. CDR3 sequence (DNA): TGCAGCGTTGAAGATAAACCGGGACTAGCCGGCACAGATACGCAGTATTTT.

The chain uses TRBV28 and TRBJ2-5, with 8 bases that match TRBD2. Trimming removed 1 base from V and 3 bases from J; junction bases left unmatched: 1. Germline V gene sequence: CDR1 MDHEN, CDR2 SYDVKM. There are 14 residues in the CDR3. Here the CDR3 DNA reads TGTGCCAGCAGTTTATTGCGGGGGGAAGAGACCCAGTACTTC. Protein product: CASSLLRGEETQYF.

The CDR3 region is CASSPQGITYEQYF. CDR3 nucleotides: TGCGCCAGCAGCCCTCAGGGGATTACCTACGAGCAGTACTTC. V is TRBV4-1 and J is TRBJ2-7, with D possibly matching TRBD1 (6 bases). V was cut by 4 bases and J by 2 bases, with 12 bases left in between. The germline V gene encodes CDR1 MGHRA and CDR2 YSYEKL. This CDR3 spans 14 amino acids.

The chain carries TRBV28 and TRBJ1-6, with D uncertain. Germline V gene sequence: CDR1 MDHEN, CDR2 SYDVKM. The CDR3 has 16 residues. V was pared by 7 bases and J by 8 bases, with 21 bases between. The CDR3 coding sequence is TGTGCCAGCACCGCGCCGGATACACCGCCAGATTCACCCCTCCACTTT. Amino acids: CASTAPDTPPDSPLHF.

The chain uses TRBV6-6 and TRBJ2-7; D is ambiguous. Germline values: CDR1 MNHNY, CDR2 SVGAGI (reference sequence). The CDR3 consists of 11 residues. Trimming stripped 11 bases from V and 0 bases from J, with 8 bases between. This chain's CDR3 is CAVSDSYEQYF. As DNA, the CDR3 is TGTGCCGTCTCGGACTCCTACGAGCAGTACTTC.

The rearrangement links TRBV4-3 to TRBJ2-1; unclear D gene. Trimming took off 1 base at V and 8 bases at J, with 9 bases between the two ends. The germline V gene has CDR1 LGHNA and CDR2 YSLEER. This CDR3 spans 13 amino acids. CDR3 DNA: TGCGCCAGCAGCCAAGGTAGTGGATATGAGCAGTTCTTC. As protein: CASSQGSGYEQFF.

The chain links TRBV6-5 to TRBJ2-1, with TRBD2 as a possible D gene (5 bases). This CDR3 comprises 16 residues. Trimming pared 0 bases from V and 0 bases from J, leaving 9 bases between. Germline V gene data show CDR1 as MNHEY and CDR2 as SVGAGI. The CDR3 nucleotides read TGTGCCAGCAGTTACTCTCGGGGTAGCTCCTACAATGAGCAGTTCTTC. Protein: CASSYSRGSSYNEQFF.

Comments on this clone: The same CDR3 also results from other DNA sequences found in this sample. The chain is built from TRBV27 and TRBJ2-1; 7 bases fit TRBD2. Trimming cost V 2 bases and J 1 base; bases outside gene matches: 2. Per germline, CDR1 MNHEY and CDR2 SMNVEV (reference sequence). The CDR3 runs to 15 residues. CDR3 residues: CASSLVSGSYNEQFF. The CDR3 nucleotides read TGTGCCAGCAGTTTAGTTAGCGGGTCCTACAATGAGCAGTTCTTC.

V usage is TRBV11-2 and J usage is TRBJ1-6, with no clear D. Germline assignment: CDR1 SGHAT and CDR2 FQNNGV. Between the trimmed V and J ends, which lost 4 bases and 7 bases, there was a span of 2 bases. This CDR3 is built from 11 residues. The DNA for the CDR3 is TGTGCCAGCAGCTCCAATTCACCCCTCCACTTT. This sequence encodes CASSSNSPLHF.

As DNA, the CDR3 is TGCGCCAGCAGCCAAATGGGGGACAACGAGCAGTACTTC. The encoded protein is CASSQMGDNEQYF. The chain joins TRBV4-1 to TRBJ2-7; maybe TRBD1 (6 bases). Trimming pared 2 bases from V and 5 bases from J, leaving 10 bases between. Germline V gene lookup returns CDR1 MGHRA and CDR2 YSYEKL. This CDR3 has 13 amino acids.

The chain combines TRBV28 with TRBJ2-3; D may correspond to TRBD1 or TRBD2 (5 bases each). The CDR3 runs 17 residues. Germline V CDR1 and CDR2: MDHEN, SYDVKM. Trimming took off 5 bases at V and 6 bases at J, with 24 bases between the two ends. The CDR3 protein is CASSPAAPWGFEDTQYF. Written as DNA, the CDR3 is TGTGCCAGCAGTCCAGCCGCCCCCTGGGGGTTTGAGGATACGCAGTATTTT.

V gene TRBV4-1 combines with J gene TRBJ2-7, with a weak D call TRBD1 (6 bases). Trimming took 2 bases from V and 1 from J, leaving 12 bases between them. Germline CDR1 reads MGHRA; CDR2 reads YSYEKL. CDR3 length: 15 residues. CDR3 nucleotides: TGCGCCAGCAGCCAAAGGTTAGGGGGATCCTACGAGCAGTACTTC. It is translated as CASSQRLGGSYEQYF.